A single T cell receptor beta chain is shown here with its context. This PCR relied on a set of 60 Vbeta primers and 13 Jbeta primers. The data were produced by immunoSEQ multiplex PCR, yet TCRdb's version contains in-frame clones alone and is incomplete. Among approximately 130,000 clones, about four fifths were seen once, and the ten largest hold about 2%. The CDR3 length is 12 residues. The germline CDR1 and CDR2 sequences are SGHVS and FNYEAQ. The V gene lost 5 bases and the J gene lost 5 bases, with 8 bases spanning the gap. This entry belongs to a study of cytomegalovirus exposure and HLA in healthy donors.

Input material: PBMCs. The clonotype was recovered from a woman aged 40 to 50 in good health and CMV-seronegative. The chain has TRBV7-6 and TRBJ2-3; no reliable D call. This CDR3 reads CASSLSGDTQYF. DNA for the CDR3: TGTGCCAGCAGCCTATCGGGAGATACGCAGTATTTT. The variable domain in full, completed from reference TRBV7-6 and TRBJ2-3, reads GAGVSQSPRYKVTKRGQDVALRCDPISGHVSLYWYRQALGQGPEFLTYFNYEAQQDKSGLPNDRFSAERPEGSISTLTIQRTEQRDSAMYRCASSLSGDTQYFGPGTRLTVL.